The 32 T cell receptor beta chains in this list originate from one sample, sequenced in a study of blood T cell repertoires in COVID-19. Produced via immunoSEQ multiplex PCR; TCRdb's table is partial and in-frame only. The table shows over 250,000 clones, with around 80% occurring only once. Sequenced input: PBMCs or T cells enriched from blood (not recorded which). The origin of the receptors is a man aged 25-40 years with acute COVID-19.

The V call is TRBV29-1, the J call TRBJ2-3, with TRBD2 matching over 7 bases. The CDR3 contains 16 residues. Germline loops: CDR1 SQVTM, CDR2 ANQGSEA. The trim removed 6 bases at V and 3 bases at J, leaving 15 bases unmatched. The DNA of the CDR3 is TGCAGCGTCCTCCTGGGGAGGGCCCTCGGGACAGATACGCAGTATTTT. Its protein is CSVLLGRALGTDTQYF.

The V call is TRBV28, the J call TRBJ2-2; TRBD1 agrees at 9 bases. V lost 8 bases, J lost 2 bases, and 6 bases stayed unmatched. The CDR3 covers 15 residues. Looked up from germline, CDR1 is MDHEN and CDR2 is SYDVKM. CDR3 sequence reads: CASGTGGDNTGELFF. The CDR3 DNA reads TGTGCCAGCGGTACAGGGGGCGACAACACCGGGGAGCTGTTTTTT.

This clone came up a few times. The rearrangement uses TRBV11-3 and TRBJ1-1, with 7 bases fitting TRBD1. The CDR3 spans 13 residues. V lost 5 bases to trimming and J lost 8 bases; unmatched junction nucleotides: 8. CDR1 SGHNT and CDR2 YENEEA come from the germline V gene. Here the CDR3 reads CASSHPPGQEAFF. The CDR3 DNA reads as TGTGCCAGCAGCCACCCACCGGGACAGGAAGCTTTCTTT.

The gene calls are TRBV11-3 and TRBJ2-2; maybe TRBD2 (6 bases). Per germline, CDR1 SGHNT and CDR2 YENEEA. The CDR3 totals 14 residues. The V and J ends lost 3 bases and 6 bases respectively, with 11 bases between them. The CDR3 loop is CASSLDPGAGELFF. The CDR3 DNA follows: TGTGCCAGCAGCTTGGACCCGGGGGCCGGGGAGCTGTTTTTT.

The chain employs TRBV10-2 and TRBJ2-1; D not certain. This CDR3 spans 14 amino acids. Germline lookup yields CDR1 WSHSY and CDR2 SAAADI. V shed 5 bases and J shed 8 bases, with 16 bases lying between them. The DNA for the CDR3 is TGCGCCAGCAGTCACCCCGAGCTCGTAGATGAGCAGTTCTTC. This sequence encodes CASSHPELVDEQFF.

This clone was observed once. The J gene is TRBJ1-5, the V gene TRBV6-2 or TRBV6-3; D is uncertain. V dropped 6 bases and J dropped 4 bases, with 13 bases sitting between them. The CDR3 is 14 amino acids. Germline V gives CDR1 MNHEY, CDR2 SVGEGT. In nucleotides, the CDR3 is TGTGCCAGCAGCAATTTACATCCGAATCAGCCCCAGCATTTT. Its translation is CASSNLHPNQPQHF.

The chain joins TRBV6-5 to TRBJ2-1, with D perhaps matching TRBD2 (6 bases). CDR3 length equals 16 residues. Trimming removed 2 bases at V and 0 bases at J, with 11 bases between. Germline V gene sequence: CDR1 MNHEY, CDR2 SVGAGI. The CDR3 protein is CASSYEAGSSYNEQFF. Here the CDR3 DNA reads TGTGCCAGCAGTTACGAGGCGGGAAGCTCCTACAATGAGCAGTTCTTC.

This chain joins TRBV6-5 and TRBJ1-1; D uncertain. Germline values: CDR1 MNHEY, CDR2 SVGAGI. The CDR3 extends over 15 amino acids. With 0 bases removed from V and 3 bases from J, the gap between germline ends came to 11 bases. The CDR3, as DNA: TGTGCCAGCAGTTACTCGAGTATGTCGTACACTGAAGCTTTCTTT. Translation gives CASSYSSMSYTEAFF.

V usage is TRBV11-3 and J usage is TRBJ1-6, with D unresolved. Germline lookup yields CDR1 SGHNT and CDR2 YENEEA. The CDR3 extends over 16 amino acids. Deletions cut 2 bases from V and 7 bases from J, with 15 bases between. The CDR3 here is CASSLMGGGTNSPLHF. For the CDR3, the DNA is TGTGCCAGCAGCTTAATGGGAGGAGGCACGAATTCACCCCTCCACTTT.

The V and J genes are TRBV6-1 and TRBJ2-2; the match to TRBD2 covers 14 bases. Losses at the gene ends were 4 bases for V and 4 bases for J; bases not matched to a gene: 8. This CDR3 spans 18 amino acids. Germline CDR1 MNHNS, CDR2 SASEGT. The CDR3, as DNA: TGTGCCAGCAGTGGGAGACTAGCGGGGGGGCGCGGCACCGGGGAGCTGTTTTTT. Its protein product is CASSGRLAGGRGTGELFF.

This clone occurred once. The chain employs TRBV7-2 and TRBJ2-1; D perhaps matches TRBD2 (5 bases). V was clipped by 1 base and J by 12 bases, with 13 bases between them. The CDR3 consists of 13 residues. Germline assignment: CDR1 SGHTA and CDR2 FQGNSA. The CDR3 is CASSLGLSRGQFF. The CDR3 DNA reads TGTGCCAGCAGCTTAGGTCTCTCCCGGGGGCAGTTCTTC.

The V call is TRBV9, the J call TRBJ1-5; possibly TRBD1 for D (6 bases). This CDR3 spans 15 amino acids. CDR1 and CDR2 (germline): SGDLS, YYNGEE. Trimming removed 3 bases at V and 4 bases at J, with 14 bases between. The CDR3 nucleotides read TGTGCCAGCAGCGCAACAGGGTCCCAAAATCAGCCCCAGCATTTT. Translating gives CASSATGSQNQPQHF.

This clone has just a few counts. The genes are TRBV11-3 and TRBJ2-1; TRBD2 agrees at 13 bases. The V gene end was trimmed by 5 bases and the J gene end by 9 bases; junction bases not matched to a gene: 7. In germline, CDR1 is SGHNT, CDR2 YENEEA. The CDR3 runs 15 residues. CDR3: CASSSGTSGNVEQFF. For the CDR3, the DNA is TGTGCCAGCAGCAGCGGGACTAGCGGGAACGTTGAGCAGTTCTTC. The whole variable domain, filled in from reference TRBV11-3 and TRBJ2-1, reads EAGVVQSPRYKIIEKKQPVAFWCNPISGHNTLYWYLQNLGQGPELLIRYENEEAVDDSQLPKDRFSAERLKGVDSTLKIQPAELGDSAVYLCASSSGTSGNVEQFFGPGTRLTVL.

V and J are TRBV24-1 and TRBJ2-1; TRBD2 aligns across 10 bases. CDR1 is KGHDR and CDR2 is SFDVKD in the germline V gene. The V segment lost 3 bases and the J segment 7 bases; nucleotides outside the gene matches: 5. The CDR3 runs to 15 residues. CDR3 amino acids: CATSDSGRAGNEQFF. In DNA form, the CDR3 reads TGTGCCACCAGTGATAGCGGGAGGGCGGGTAATGAGCAGTTCTTC.

The chain joins TRBV28 to TRBJ1-6; tentatively, D is TRBD1 (6 bases). CDR3 size: 15 residues. The V end lost 3 bases, the J end lost 9 bases, and 15 bases lay between the germline ends. From germline, CDR1 is MDHEN and CDR2 SYDVKM. CDR3 sequence reads: CASSFYRERSSPLHF. CDR3 DNA sequence: TGTGCCAGCAGTTTCTACAGGGAACGGAGTTCACCCCTCCACTTT. The whole variable domain, remainder taken from reference TRBV28 and TRBJ1-6, is DVKVTQSSRYLVKRTGEKVFLECVQDMDHENMFWYRQDPGLGLRLIYFSYDVKMKEKGDIPEGYSVSREKKERFSLILESASTNQTSMYLCASSFYRERSSPLHFGNGTRLTVT.

This chain connects TRBV18 to TRBJ2-7, with D possibly being TRBD2 (6 bases). The length of the CDR3 is 13 residues. Germline assignment: CDR1 KGHSH and CDR2 LQKENI. V lost 3 bases to trimming and J lost 7 bases, with 13 bases between them. The CDR3 sequence: CASSPVGLSEQYV. The CDR3 region has the DNA TGTGCCAGCTCACCCGTCGGACTATCAGAGCAGTACGTC.

The rearrangement uses TRBV9 and TRBJ2-5, with D maybe TRBD1 (5 bases). Germline CDR1 SGDLS, CDR2 YYNGEE. The CDR3 runs 13 residues. Trimming stripped 1 base from V and 5 bases from J, with 9 bases between. CDR3 sequence: CASSVSYRETQYF. The CDR3 DNA reads as TGTGCCAGCAGCGTAAGCTACAGGGAGACCCAGTACTTC.

This clone was counted between two and nine times. The CDR3 spells CASSKVGGDGYTF. The CDR3 nucleotides are TGTGCCAGCTCGAAAGTCGGGGGGGATGGCTACACCTTC. The chain links TRBV18 to TRBJ1-2, with D tentatively TRBD1 (5 bases). CDR3 length: 13 amino acids. With 6 bases removed from V and 6 bases from J, the gap between germline ends came to 14 bases. From germline, CDR1 is KGHSH and CDR2 LQKENI.

The chain is built from TRBV2 and TRBJ2-1; 8 positions match TRBD2. This CDR3 has 15 amino acids. Unmatched junction bases numbered 8, after V lost 7 bases and J lost 3 bases. Germline values: CDR1 SNHLY, CDR2 FYNNEI. The CDR3 DNA is TGTGCCAGCAAAGAGTCGGGACTAGTCTACAATGAGCAGTTCTTC. This codes for CASKESGLVYNEQFF.

The chain is built from TRBV6-5 and TRBJ1-2, with 8 bases aligning to TRBD1. The CDR3 is 14 amino acids. The J segment lost 8 bases and the V segment lost 4 bases, leaving 9 bases of the junction unmatched. CDR1 and CDR2 (germline): MNHEY, SVGAGI. In DNA form, the CDR3 reads TGTGCCAGCAGTTTACAGGGGGGAACTTGGGGCTACACCTTC. It codes for CASSLQGGTWGYTF.

The chain joins TRBV27 to TRBJ1-5; TRBD1 matches at 9 bases. This CDR3 comprises 16 residues. V shed 5 bases and J 5 bases; nucleotides not matched to a gene: 10. The germline V gene encodes CDR1 MNHEY and CDR2 SMNVEV (reference sequence). The CDR3 here is CASSPPPGQGYQPQHF. The CDR3 DNA reads TGTGCCAGCAGTCCCCCCCCGGGACAGGGCTATCAGCCCCAGCATTTT.

The chain is built from TRBV3-1 (or the pseudogene TRBV3-2) and TRBJ2-5; D unclear. V lost 5 bases and J lost 2, with 6 bases in between. The CDR3 is 12 amino acids. Looked up from germline, CDR1 is LGHDT and CDR2 is YNNKEL (reference sequence). The chain's CDR3 is CASSGLQETQYF. The CDR3 region has the DNA TGTGCCAGCAGCGGGCTGCAAGAGACCCAGTACTTC.

The chain employs TRBV9 and TRBJ1-4; TRBD1 aligns across 7 bases. The germline gives CDR1 SGDLS, CDR2 YYNGEE. V lost 0 bases and J lost 3; bases outside the gene matches: 2. This CDR3 spans 15 amino acids. The CDR3 DNA reads TGTGCCAGCAGCGTAGGACAGGGAGCTAATGAAAAACTGTTTTTT. Its translation is CASSVGQGANEKLFF.

The V and J genes are TRBV6-2 or TRBV6-3 and TRBJ1-2; D gene ambiguous. V was trimmed by 6 bases and J by 5 bases, leaving 13 bases between them. The CDR3 has 13 amino acids. The germline CDR1 and CDR2 sequences are MNHEY and SVGEGT. CDR3 sequence (DNA): TGTGCCAGCAGCTCCCCGTACGGGTATGGCTACACCTTC. This translates into CASSSPYGYGYTF.

V is TRBV11-2 and J is TRBJ1-1; 7 bases are shared with TRBD1. Germline CDR1 SGHAT, CDR2 FQNNGV. V lost 5 bases, J lost 1 base, and 7 bases stayed unmatched. This CDR3 has 15 residues. The CDR3 nucleotides read TGTGCCAGCAGCGTAAGGGGACAGTCGAACACTGAAGCTTTCTTT. Its translation: CASSVRGQSNTEAFF.

Concerning this clone: Other DNA sequences within the sample encode an identical CDR3. The DNA for the CDR3 is TGTGCCAGCAGTGAAGGCCAGGGTAATGAAAAACTGTTTTTT. This gives the protein CASSEGQGNEKLFF. The rearrangement uses TRBV6-1 and TRBJ1-4; perhaps TRBD1 as D (5 bases). The germline CDR1 and CDR2 sequences are MNHNS and SASEGT. V was pared by 1 base and J by 4 bases, with 7 bases between. The CDR3 is 14 residues long.

The genes are TRBV12-3 or TRBV12-4 and TRBJ1-1, with D uncertain. The CDR3 runs 11 residues. Trimming took 10 bases from V and 5 from J, leaving 11 bases between them. This CDR3 is CANRGRTEAFF. The CDR3 region has the DNA TGTGCCAACCGGGGTAGGACTGAAGCTTTCTTT.

V is TRBV9 and J is TRBJ2-3; 8 bases match TRBD2. CDR1 is SGDLS and CDR2 is YYNGEE in the germline V gene. This CDR3 spans 17 amino acids. V shed 2 bases and J 2 bases; nucleotides not matched to a gene: 10. CDR3 bases: TGTGCCAGCAGCGTTGGGATTGCGGGAGGCCCCACAGATACGCAGTATTTT. Residues: CASSVGIAGGPTDTQYF.

The V gene is TRBV5-4, the J gene TRBJ2-5; TRBD1 might be the D (6 bases). Germline loops: CDR1 SGHNT, CDR2 YYREEE (reference sequence). V dropped 5 bases and J dropped 1 base, with 15 bases sitting between them. CDR3 length: 15 amino acids. The CDR3 DNA sequence: TGTGCCAGCAGTACAGGGTCACGGGGCCAAGAGACCCAGTACTTC. Translation: CASSTGSRGQETQYF.

For the CDR3, the DNA is TGTGCCACCAGTGAAGCAGGGTCGAATACGCAGTATTTT. This sequence encodes CATSEAGSNTQYF. The chain couples TRBV24-1 to TRBJ2-3, with D possibly being TRBD1 (5 bases). With 4 bases removed from V and 7 bases from J, the gap between germline ends came to 11 bases. Germline CDR1 reads KGHDR; CDR2 reads SFDVKD. This CDR3 comprises 13 residues.

The V call is TRBV7-9, the J call TRBJ1-6; 10 nucleotides agree with TRBD1. This CDR3 is built from 15 residues. With 1 base clipped from V and 10 bases from J, the junction kept 4 bases outside the gene matches. From germline, CDR1 is SEHNR and CDR2 FQNEAQ (reference sequence). CDR3 DNA sequence: TGTGCCAGCAGCTTAGAGACAGGGGGCGGATCACCCCTCCACTTT. Protein sequence: CASSLETGGGSPLHF.

The CDR3 spells CASSLIRTGDYGYTF. CDR3 nucleotide sequence: TGTGCCAGCAGCTTGATCCGGACAGGGGACTATGGCTACACCTTC. This chain connects TRBV5-5 to TRBJ1-2, with 9 nucleotides matching TRBD1. Trimming cost V 1 base and J 3 bases; bases outside gene matches: 4. Germline CDR1 is SGHKS and CDR2 is YYEKEE (reference sequence). The CDR3 totals 15 residues. The entire variable domain, with the rest obtained from reference TRBV5-5 and TRBJ1-2, is as follows: DAGVTQSPTHLIKTRGQQVTLRCSPISGHKSVSWYQQVLGQGPQFIFQYYEKEERGRGNFPDRFSARQFPNYSSELNVNALLLGDSALYLCASSLIRTGDYGYTFGSGTRLTVV.